This T cell receptor (beta chain) was profiled in a study of blood T cells in healthy people across ages. Study outcomes and limitations: A greater number of naive CD4+ cells and higher diversity distinguished long-lived donors from aged donors. Nothing was known about donor CMV status, and this possibly confounded expanded clonotype changes. From one million sequenced T cells, diversity estimates were lower bounds.

About this clonotype itself: Its antigen is unidentified.

The V end lost 0 bases, the J end lost 5 bases, and 13 bases lay between the germline ends. Germline V CDR1 and CDR2: KGHSH, LQKENI. This CDR3 spans 15 amino acids. The use of a sample-barcoded 5' primer and a J-beta primer mix characterized a second PCR of about 7 to 12 cycles. Each cDNA molecule, via a template-switch adaptor with 12 random nucleotides, was tagged. TCRdb recomputed calls from the 5' RACE reads with MiXCR, one row per CDR3 protein. Among a few hundred thousand distinct CDR3 sequences listed, approximately 51% were seen once. The sequenced material came from blood. The rearrangement joins TRBV18 to TRBJ2-5; D is unresolved. The TCR was taken from a man aged 60 to 75 in good health. In DNA form, the CDR3 reads TGTGCCAGCTCACCACCGAATGCCCAGCCGGAGACCCAGTACTTC. Encoded protein: CASSPPNAQPETQYF.